The 32 T cell receptor beta chains below were found in one sample sequenced in a study of shared clonotypes between healthy human individuals (dated by TCRdb to the early 2020s). Library generation was performed with the immunoSEQ multiplex PCR assay. TCRdb's version of the immuneACCESS table is confined to in-frame rearrangements and falls short of the full clone set. An unresolved V gene accounts for under half of the shortfall where checked; the remainder is of unknown origin. The sample includes 2 million to 2.5 million clones, with 80% to 95% observed a single time. The ten largest clonotypes hold more than 0.35% of the sample. Sequenced material: naive CD4+ T cells from PBMCs. Per the publication, the cell subset or site label means: CD45RA+ positively selected. The receptors here all came from a man aged 18 to 29 in good health. Some clones in this sample may be carry-over from other donors' samples.

The V gene is TRBV19, the J gene TRBJ2-1, with 9 bases aligning to TRBD1. V shed 5 bases, J shed 8 bases, and the junction held 4 bases outside the gene matches. The CDR3 is 13 residues long. Per germline, CDR1 LNHDA and CDR2 SQIVND (reference sequence). The CDR3 DNA reads as TGTGCCAGTAGTTCACAGGGGGCGTATGAGCAGTTCTTC. Encoded protein: CASSSQGAYEQFF.

About this clone: The same CDR3 is also encoded by other DNA sequences in this sample. This sequence joins TRBV30 and TRBJ2-1; D gene uncertain. Germline loops: CDR1 GTSNPN, CDR2 SVGIG (reference sequence). With 0 bases removed from V and 6 bases from J, the gap between germline ends came to 6 bases. The CDR3 runs to 12 residues. DNA for the CDR3: TGTGCCTGGAGTGTAAGTGGCAATGAGCAGTTCTTC. Encoded protein: CAWSVSGNEQFF.

V usage is TRBV30 and J usage is TRBJ2-5; 9 nucleotides agree with TRBD2. This CDR3 has 14 amino acids. CDR1 and CDR2 from the germline V gene are GTSNPN and SVGIG (reference sequence). The trim removed 1 base at V and 5 bases at J, leaving 5 bases unmatched. CDR3 DNA sequence: TGTGCCTGGAGTGGACTAGCGGTTTACGAGACCCAGTACTTC. Encoded protein: CAWSGLAVYETQYF.

This clone came up once. V and J are TRBV5-1 and TRBJ1-3; D not certain. CDR1 is SGHRS, CDR2 YFSETQ, per germline. The CDR3 length is 13 residues. Trimming stripped 4 bases from V and 3 bases from J, with 8 bases between. CDR3 in amino acids: CASSPPGGNTIYF. CDR3 nucleotide sequence: TGCGCCAGCAGCCCTCCAGGTGGAAACACCATATATTTT.

In its sample, this clone was seen once. CDR3 in amino acids: CASRKRGANTGELFF. The CDR3 DNA reads TGTGCCAGCAGGAAGAGGGGGGCGAACACCGGGGAGCTGTTTTTT. This chain joins TRBV6-5 and TRBJ2-2, with D perhaps being TRBD1 or TRBD2 (6 bases each). V was pared by 6 bases and J by 0 bases, with 11 bases between. The germline gives CDR1 MNHEY, CDR2 SVGAGI. This CDR3 is built from 15 residues.

The rearrangement links TRBV18 to TRBJ1-2; D is uncertain. CDR3 length equals 13 residues. Trimming removed 3 bases at V and 4 bases at J, with 9 bases between. Looked up from germline, CDR1 is KGHSH and CDR2 is LQKENI. The CDR3 DNA sequence: TGTGCCAGCTCACCGGCGGGGTCCTATGGCTACACCTTC. Encoded protein: CASSPAGSYGYTF.

This chain uses TRBV6-5 with TRBJ2-1; no definite D call. Trimming removed 6 bases from V and 3 bases from J, with 9 bases in between. This CDR3 has 13 amino acids. Germline lookup yields CDR1 MNHEY and CDR2 SVGAGI. The CDR3 region is CASRVFGYNEQFF. For the CDR3, the DNA is TGTGCCAGCAGGGTTTTCGGCTACAATGAGCAGTTCTTC.

The chain recombines TRBV5-4 with TRBJ1-4, with TRBD1 as a possible D gene (5 bases). Germline loops: CDR1 SGHNT, CDR2 YYREEE (reference sequence). The CDR3 runs to 15 residues. The V gene lost 0 bases and the J gene lost 5 bases, with 11 bases spanning the gap. CDR3 residues: CASSLDRPDNEKLFF. The CDR3 nucleotides read TGTGCCAGCAGCTTGGACAGGCCCGACAATGAAAAACTGTTTTTT.

The chain is built from TRBV5-4 and TRBJ2-5; 8 positions match TRBD2. The CDR3 runs 12 residues. Trimming cost V 4 bases and J 5 bases; bases outside gene matches: 1. The germline gives CDR1 SGHNT, CDR2 YYREEE (reference sequence). The CDR3 nucleotides read TGTGCCAGCAGCGAGCGGGAGGAGACCCAGTACTTC. Protein product: CASSEREETQYF.

The V and J genes are TRBV27 and TRBJ1-1; possibly TRBD1 for D (5 bases). Germline lookup yields CDR1 MNHEY and CDR2 SMNVEV (reference sequence). This CDR3 is built from 14 residues. Trimming cost V 5 bases and J 0 bases, with 10 bases left between them. CDR3 bases: TGTGCCAGCAGTCCGTTGACAGTGAACACTGAAGCTTTCTTT. Its protein product is CASSPLTVNTEAFF.

The V gene is TRBV19, the J gene TRBJ1-5; D unresolved. Germline V gene lookup returns CDR1 LNHDA and CDR2 SQIVND (reference sequence). Trimming took off 5 bases at V and 0 bases at J, with 5 bases between the two ends. The CDR3 totals 13 residues. The CDR3 is CASSEGSNQPQHF. The CDR3 bases are TGTGCCAGTAGTGAGGGTAGCAATCAGCCCCAGCATTTT. Full variable domain (remainder filled in from reference TRBV19 and TRBJ1-5): DGGITQSPKYLFRKEGQNVTLSCEQNLNHDAMYWYRQDPGQGLRLIYYSQIVNDFQKGDIAEGYSVSREKKESFPLTVTSAQKNPTAFYLCASSEGSNQPQHFGDGTRLSIL.

This chain uses TRBV5-1 with TRBJ1-2, with TRBD1 matching 8 bases. CDR3 length: 20 amino acids. The germline gives CDR1 SGHRS, CDR2 YFSETQ. After removal of 0 bases from V and 1 base from J, the junction contained 17 bases not matched to a gene. The CDR3 DNA follows: TGCGCCAGCAGCTTGGCCGGGAGAGGGACAGGAAGAAGGGGTAACTATGGCTACACCTTC. This codes for CASSLAGRGTGRRGNYGYTF.

The chain joins TRBV7-9 to TRBJ2-7, with D uncertain. The CDR3 is 14 residues long. V was shortened by 1 base and J by 3 bases, with 10 bases between the two germline ends. Looked up from germline, CDR1 is SEHNR and CDR2 is FQNEAQ (reference sequence). CDR3 DNA sequence: TGTGCCAGCAGCTTAGTAAAGGGTTTCTACGAGCAGTACTTC. This encodes CASSLVKGFYEQYF.

The J gene is TRBJ2-1, the V gene TRBV28, with D possibly matching TRBD2 (6 bases). The CDR3 length is 16 residues. CDR1 is MDHEN, CDR2 SYDVKM, per germline. V was shortened by 6 bases and J by 7 bases, with 22 bases between the two germline ends. The CDR3: CASSYLALLGRNEQFF. In DNA form, the CDR3 reads TGTGCCAGCAGCTATCTAGCGCTTCTAGGTCGAAATGAGCAGTTCTTC.

The V gene is TRBV27, the J gene TRBJ2-1, with TRBD2 identical over 8 bases. CDR1 and CDR2 from the germline V gene are MNHEY and SMNVEV (reference sequence). J was trimmed by 7 bases and V by 7 bases; bases with no gene match: 3. The CDR3 runs to 12 residues. This chain's CDR3 is CASKREWNEQFF. CDR3 in DNA: TGTGCCAGCAAGCGGGAGTGGAATGAGCAGTTCTTC.

The rearrangement joins TRBV19 to TRBJ2-5, with 9 bases that match TRBD2. CDR3 size: 15 residues. Germline V lookup: CDR1 LNHDA, CDR2 SQIVND (reference sequence). V gave up 5 bases and J gave up 4 bases; unmatched junction bases: 8. The DNA of the CDR3 is TGTGCCAGTAGTTGGGGCGGGAGGGGGCCAGAGACCCAGTACTTC. It codes for CASSWGGRGPETQYF.

J is TRBJ1-1 and V is TRBV7-8; D unresolved. Deletions cut 11 bases from V and 4 bases from J, with 17 bases between. Germline V gives CDR1 SGHVS, CDR2 FQNEAQ. The CDR3 consists of 13 residues. CDR3 loop: CAGGWLGSTEAFF. Written as DNA, the CDR3 is TGTGCCGGAGGGTGGCTGGGATCCACTGAAGCTTTCTTT.

Regarding this clone: One junction end does not reproduce the germline sequence, and a read error may be involved. The chain joins TRBV30 to TRBJ1-5; 10 bases map to TRBD1. This CDR3 contains 17 residues. CDR1 GTSNPN and CDR2 SVGIG come from the germline V gene (reference sequence). CDR3 nucleotides: TGTGCCTGGAGCCCGCCGGGACAGGGGAGGACCGATCATCCCCAGCATTTT. Protein product: CAWSPPGQGRTDHPQHF.

In the case of this clone: Other DNA sequences in this sample translate to the same CDR3. V gene TRBV27 combines with J gene TRBJ1-1; D uncertain. The V end lost 2 bases, the J end lost 3 bases, and 7 bases lay between the germline ends. Germline V gene sequence: CDR1 MNHEY, CDR2 SMNVEV (reference sequence). The CDR3 covers 13 residues. CDR3 protein: CASSLNRYTEAFF. The CDR3 nucleotides read TGTGCCAGCAGTTTAAACCGCTACACTGAAGCTTTCTTT.

Points on this clone: The same CDR3 also results from other DNA sequences found in this sample. V gene TRBV7-9 combines with J gene TRBJ2-1; 11 nucleotides match TRBD2. Germline V gene data show CDR1 as SEHNR and CDR2 as FQNEAQ (reference sequence). The V and J ends lost 3 bases and 4 bases, in that order; junction bases with no gene match: 2. This CDR3 contains 15 residues. The CDR3 bases are TGTGCCAGCAGCTTGGGGACTAGCGGATACAATGAGCAGTTCTTC. Translated: CASSLGTSGYNEQFF.

V gene TRBV6-5 combines with J gene TRBJ2-5, with D tentatively TRBD1 (5 bases). This CDR3 has 14 amino acids. CDR1 is MNHEY, CDR2 SVGAGI, per germline. V lost 4 bases and J 2 bases, leaving 11 bases between the germline ends. CDR3 in amino acids: CASSSPGIQETQYF. CDR3 DNA: TGTGCCAGCAGTTCGCCAGGGATTCAAGAGACCCAGTACTTC.

To note about this clone: The same CDR3 also results from other DNA sequences found in this sample. This sequence joins TRBV2 and TRBJ2-7; maybe TRBD1 (5 bases). Germline CDR1 SNHLY, CDR2 FYNNEI. This CDR3 region has 12 residues. Trimming removed 5 bases from V and 1 base from J, with 6 bases in between. This CDR3 reads CASSRQSYEQYF. The CDR3 DNA is TGTGCCAGCAGTAGACAGTCCTACGAGCAGTACTTC.

This chain connects TRBV7-2 to TRBJ2-3, with 8 bases that match TRBD2. This CDR3 is 14 amino acids long. The germline V gene encodes CDR1 SGHTA and CDR2 FQGNSA. V lost 7 bases and J lost 2; bases outside the gene matches: 5. CDR3 sequence (DNA): TGTGCCAGCACCACGGGACTAGTCACAGATACGCAGTATTTT. It encodes CASTTGLVTDTQYF.

The chain employs TRBV6-6 and TRBJ1-1; D is uncertain. Germline CDR1 and CDR2: MNHNY and SVGAGI (reference sequence). CDR3 size: 11 residues. Trimming cost V 7 bases and J 4 bases, with 7 bases left between them. In nucleotides, the CDR3 is TGTGCCAGCAAGGACCGCACTGAAGCTTTCTTT. It encodes CASKDRTEAFF.

This clone was seen only once. This chain joins TRBV10-3 and TRBJ1-2, with unresolved D. CDR1 is ENHRY and CDR2 is SYGVKD in the germline V gene. CDR3 size: 13 residues. V was trimmed by 4 bases and J by 4 bases, leaving 10 bases between them. The CDR3 DNA reads as TGTGCCATCAGTGGGGATGAGGGCTATGGCTACACCTTC. It yields the protein CAISGDEGYGYTF.

V and J are TRBV7-8 and TRBJ1-1; TRBD1 matches 12 bases. Germline V CDR1 and CDR2: SGHVS, FQNEAQ. Trimming took 5 bases from V and 5 from J; bases not matched to a gene: 18. This CDR3 has 19 amino acids. The CDR3 sequence is CASSPPPIGGTGGRTEAFF. In DNA, the CDR3 is TGTGCCAGCAGCCCCCCCCCAATAGGCGGGACAGGGGGCCGTACTGAAGCTTTCTTT.

J is TRBJ1-5 and V is TRBV6-6; no clear D gene. Germline CDR1 reads MNHNY; CDR2 reads SVGAGI (reference sequence). This CDR3 region has 14 residues. Deletions cut 8 bases from V and 2 bases from J, with 13 bases between. This chain's CDR3 is CASVPWEGNQPQHF. In nucleotides, the CDR3 is TGTGCCAGCGTCCCTTGGGAGGGCAATCAGCCCCAGCATTTT.

In regard to this clone: The same CDR3 also results from other DNA sequences found in this sample. CDR3 protein: CASSPPSTDTQYF. The DNA of the CDR3 is TGTGCCAGCAGTCCCCCCAGCACAGATACGCAGTATTTT. This chain uses TRBV28 with TRBJ2-3; D is uncertain. V shed 5 bases and J shed 0 bases, with 6 bases lying between them. Germline CDR1 is MDHEN and CDR2 is SYDVKM. This CDR3 is built from 13 residues.

J is TRBJ1-4 and V is TRBV2, with 8 nucleotides matching TRBD1. Germline V gives CDR1 SNHLY, CDR2 FYNNEI. V gave up 7 bases and J gave up 8 bases; unmatched junction bases: 12. CDR3 length equals 15 residues. The CDR3 loop reads CASNDQGATGEKLFF. The CDR3 region has the DNA TGTGCCAGCAATGACCAGGGGGCGACTGGAGAAAAACTGTTTTTT.

The chain carries TRBV10-3 and TRBJ2-1; 8 bases align to TRBD1. The CDR3 is 15 amino acids. Germline V gene data show CDR1 as ENHRY and CDR2 as SYGVKD. Trimming cost V 7 bases and J 0 bases; bases outside gene matches: 5. Written as DNA, the CDR3 is TGTGCCATCAAAACACAGGGGGACTCCTACAATGAGCAGTTCTTC. Translation: CAIKTQGDSYNEQFF.

The CDR3, as DNA: TGTGCCAGCACCAAGGGGGGGGCTGACTATGGCTACACCTTC. Its translation: CASTKGGADYGYTF. The V gene is TRBV6-1, the J gene TRBJ1-2; D might be TRBD1 (6 bases). The CDR3 sequence is 14 residues long. Germline CDR1 reads MNHNS; CDR2 reads SASEGT. Trimming took 7 bases from V and 3 from J, leaving 15 bases between them.

This chain links TRBV5-1 with TRBJ2-1, with D tentatively TRBD1 (5 bases). Trimming removed 4 bases from V and 0 bases from J, with 14 bases in between. Germline loops: CDR1 SGHRS, CDR2 YFSETQ. The CDR3 contains 16 residues. The CDR3 region has the DNA TGCGCCAGCAGCGCATCGACAGTCAACTCCTACAATGAGCAGTTCTTC. Translation gives CASSASTVNSYNEQFF.